The subject of this entry is one T cell receptor beta chain. This clonotype was seen repeatedly, ten times or more. There is no known antigen for this receptor. Base qualities are not provided; no much larger clone lies one nucleotide away. This sample was included in a study of regulatory T cells in long-lasting Graves disease (dated by TCRdb to the early 2020s). Turning to the overall study: Newly diagnosed Graves' disease patients had taken antithyroid drugs for less than 3 months. A total of around 35 samples underwent TCR sequencing: 13 from persistent and approximately 20 from newly diagnosed Graves' disease patients. The study was registered as a clinical trial and conducted in China. Persistent Graves' disease patients were compared with newly diagnosed Graves' disease patients by peripheral blood TCR sequencing and RNA sequencing.

The time point label here, explained by the study, means: newly diagnosed GD, antithyroid drugs for less than 3 months. For both TCR sequencing and RNA sequencing, RNA was extracted from PBMCs using TRIzol. The diagnosis of Graves' disease was made according to American Thyroid Association guidelines. Patients were recruited from an endocrinology department in Xi'an, China. Each patient gave roughly 10 milliliters of peripheral blood, collected in an EDTA anticoagulant tube. Ficoll Paque Plus density gradient separation was used to isolate PBMCs, and no additional T cell sorting was done. An Agilent 2100 Bioanalyzer and agarose gel were used to check RNA quality, while a NanoDrop 2000 measured RNA concentration. From the cysteine through the phenylalanine, the CDR3 covers 16 amino acids. Solely the CDR3 DNA is kept, with 48 bases framed from the first base. As encoded in the germline V gene (reference sequence), CDR1 is DFQATT while CDR2 is SNEGSKA. The junction shows trimming of 4 bases on V and 0 bases on J, and the gene matches do not reach 8 bases of it.

The protocol used for the library was multiplex PCR. TCRdb lists the instrument as Illumina HiSeq 4000. To build TCR beta libraries, CDR3 regions were amplified by Arm-PCR using iRepertoire HTBI primers. Before sequencing, the PCR products underwent gel purification. The authors' pipeline ran thus. Gene usage analysis of CDR3 amino acid clonotypes relied on the 55 to 80 TRBV and 15 or so TRBJ segments identified across samples. Filtered high-quality paired reads were merged into contigs using COPE and FqMerger. BLAST was used to align contigs to IMGT TRBV, TRBD and TRBJ reference genes, and CDR3 was defined according to IMGT. Any clonotype with a frequency above 0.1% was classified as a highly expanded clone. Shannon entropy was used to measure repertoire diversity, and the Gini coefficient was used to measure V-J evenness. Clonotypes shared by more than one individual were considered public. The raw public data were reprocessed by TCRdb itself: fastp quality trimming at Q25, MiXCR clonotype calling, in-frame beta chains only. Each entry is one CDR3 protein sequence, shown with its most common DNA and genes. These V and J calls originate from TCRdb's pipeline instead of the authors' own analysis. The sample table lists 400,000 to 500,000 distinct CDR3 sequences, around 15% of them with a count of one. The biggest ten clones account for about 10% of the sample.

What the work shows at the level of the full study, not this receptor alone: The authors noted that the small sample size was a limitation that may lower accuracy. The study examined only peripheral blood because the primary lesion, thyroid tissue, could not be accessed. Compared with newly diagnosed patients, persistent Graves' disease patients had lower TCR Shannon entropy and fewer highly expanded clones, which suggests clonal expansion. Preferential use of TRBV28, TRBJ1-2 and TRBJ2-5 was observed in persistent disease, whereas TRBV20-1 and TRBJ2-1 were favored in newly diagnosed disease. More public clonotypes were shared among persistent patients (roughly 2,700) than among newly diagnosed patients (roughly 1,000). Sequencing and analysis were restricted to the TCR beta chain.

These data were also filed under a second study, of T cells in Graves' hyperthyroidism and ophthalmopathy. In that second paper, the authors write: Stable Graves' hyperthyroidism was defined as the absence of progression to ophthalmopathy over 18 months of follow-up. Hyperthyroidism patients were newly diagnosed, with disease duration under 2 months, and aged 18 to 65 years. The study excluded patients with uncontrolled infections, other autoimmune diseases, pregnancy or lactation. Diagnoses were based on clinical symptoms, serum thyroxine and TRAb, thyroid ultrasound and orbital computed tomography. The TCR CDR3 was subjected to a first round of RT-PCR using the HTBI primer set and the Qiagen OneStep RT-PCR kit. Most expanded thyroid clonotypes (frequency above 0.001) were also detected in blood, a finding suggesting that blood repertoires may reflect thyroid immune responses. Ophthalmopathy was separated from stable hyperthyroidism by a 13 V-J signature model, with around 88% sensitivity and about 81% specificity obtained in cross-validation and 80%/75% obtained in testing. In validation, progression to ophthalmopathy was predicted by the model with 70.59% sensitivity and 72.22% specificity, a median of 6.5 months before onset. To identify distinguishing TCR V-J signatures, a discovery cohort of 90 to 100 patients was used, comprising 40 to 45 with Graves' ophthalmopathy and 57 with stable Graves' hyperthyroidism. Prospective prediction of ophthalmopathy was tested in an independent validation cohort consisting of roughly 20 hyperthyroidism patients and 17 patients who later progressed to ophthalmopathy. For training and testing, the 100 or so patients in the discovery cohort were randomly divided in a 7:3 ratio. In addition, the study compared T-cell repertoires in thyroid tissue and in blood from about six Graves' hyperthyroidism patients. After blood sampling, hyperthyroidism patients were treated with methimazole at a starting dose of 30 mg daily, and ophthalmopathy patients were treated with high-dose intravenous methylprednisolone. The libraries were constructed in a second round of multiplex PCR and then size-selected and purified. The libraries were sequenced on an Illumina HiSeq2000 using paired-end 100 bp reads. SOAPnuke was used to process the raw data, with reads discarded if the reads contained adapters or uncalled bases, had a mean Phred below 15, or lacked an exact constant-primer or identifier match. COPE v1.2.5 was used to merge high-quality paired reads, and clonotypes were defined as unique nucleotide sequences. Clonotypes were aligned to IMGT TRBV, TRBD and TRBJ reference segments using MiTCR v1.1. The analysis was restricted to V-J combinations with a frequency above 0.0001, which together covered 98% to 99.2% of the repertoires. A TCS score was defined as the ratio between F50 (clonal expansion) and ExV (chaos), using BLOSUM62-based TCRdist between CDR3 peptides within each V-J. Welch's t-statistics and random forest reduced just over 500 V-J features to 13, which were used in a naive Bayes classifier (R e1071). Sample size was not statistically predetermined, and investigators were not blinded to group allocation. According to the paper, TCR Vbeta CDR3 sequencing was carried out on 135 peripheral blood samples, which came from under 50 ophthalmopathy, approximately 72 hyperthyroidism and around 17 progressor patients.

The chain uses TRBV20-1 and TRBJ2-1, and TRBD2 aligns with 8 junction nucleotides. The starting material was peripheral blood mononuclear cells (PBMCs), obtained at new diagnosis, from a patient treated with antithyroid drugs. The TCR was taken from a woman aged 25 to 39 with Graves disease. Donor details come from another sample of the same person, matched by shared clones. The DNA reads as follows: TGCAGTGCTACACCTAGCGGGTCGACCTCCTACAATGAGCAGTTCTTC. Its protein reads: CSATPSGSTSYNEQFF.